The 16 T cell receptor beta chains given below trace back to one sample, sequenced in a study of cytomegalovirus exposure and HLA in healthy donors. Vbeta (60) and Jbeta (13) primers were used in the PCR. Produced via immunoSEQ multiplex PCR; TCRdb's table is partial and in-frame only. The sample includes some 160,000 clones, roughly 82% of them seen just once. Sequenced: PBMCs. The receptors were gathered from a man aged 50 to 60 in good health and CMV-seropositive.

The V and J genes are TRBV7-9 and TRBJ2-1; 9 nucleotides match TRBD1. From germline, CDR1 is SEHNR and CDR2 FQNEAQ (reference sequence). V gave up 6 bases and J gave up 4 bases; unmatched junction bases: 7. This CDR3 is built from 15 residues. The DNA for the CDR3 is TGTGCCAGCAGACGAGGACAGGGGCTTTACAATGAGCAGTTCTTC. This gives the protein CASRRGQGLYNEQFF.

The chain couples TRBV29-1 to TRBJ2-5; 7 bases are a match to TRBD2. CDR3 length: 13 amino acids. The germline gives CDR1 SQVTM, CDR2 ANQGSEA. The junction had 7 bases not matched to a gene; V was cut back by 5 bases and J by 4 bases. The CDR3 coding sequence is TGCAGCGTTTTGGAGGGGAGGGTAGAGACCCAGTACTTC. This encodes CSVLEGRVETQYF. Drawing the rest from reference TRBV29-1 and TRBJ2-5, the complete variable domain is SAVISQKPSRDICQRGTSLTIQCQVDSQVTMMFWYRQQPGQSLTLIATANQGSEATYESGFVIDKFPISRPNLTFSTLTVSNMSPEDSSIYLCSVLEGRVETQYFGPGTRLLVL.

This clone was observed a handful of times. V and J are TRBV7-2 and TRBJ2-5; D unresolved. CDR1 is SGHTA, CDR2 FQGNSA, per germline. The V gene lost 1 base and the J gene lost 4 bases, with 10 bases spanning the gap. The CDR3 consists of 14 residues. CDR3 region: CASSLGSLRETQYF. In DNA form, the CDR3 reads TGTGCCAGCAGCTTAGGCTCATTGCGAGAGACCCAGTACTTC.

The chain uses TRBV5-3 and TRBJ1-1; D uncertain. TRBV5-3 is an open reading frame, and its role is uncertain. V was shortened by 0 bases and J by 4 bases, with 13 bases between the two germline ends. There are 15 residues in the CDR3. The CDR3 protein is CARSLVQISATEAFF. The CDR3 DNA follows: TGTGCCAGAAGCTTGGTACAAATAAGTGCCACTGAAGCTTTCTTT.

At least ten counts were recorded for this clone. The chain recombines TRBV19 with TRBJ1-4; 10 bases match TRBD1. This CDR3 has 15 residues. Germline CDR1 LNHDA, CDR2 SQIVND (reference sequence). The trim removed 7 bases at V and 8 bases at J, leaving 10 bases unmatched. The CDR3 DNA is TGTGCCAGTACCGGGAAGACAGGGGGCGGCGAAAAACTGTTTTTT. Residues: CASTGKTGGGEKLFF. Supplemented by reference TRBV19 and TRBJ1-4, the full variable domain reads DGGITQSPKYLFRKEGQNVTLSCEQNLNHDAMYWYRQDPGQGLRLIYYSQIVNDFQKGDIAEGYSVSREKKESFPLTVTSAQKNPTAFYLCASTGKTGGGEKLFFGSGTQLSVL.

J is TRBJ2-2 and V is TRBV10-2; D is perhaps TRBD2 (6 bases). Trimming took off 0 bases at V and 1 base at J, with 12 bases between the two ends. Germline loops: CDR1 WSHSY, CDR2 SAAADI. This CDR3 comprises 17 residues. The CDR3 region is CASSESGAGRNTGELFF. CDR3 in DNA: TGCGCCAGCAGTGAGTCGGGTGCGGGGCGGAACACCGGGGAGCTGTTTTTT.

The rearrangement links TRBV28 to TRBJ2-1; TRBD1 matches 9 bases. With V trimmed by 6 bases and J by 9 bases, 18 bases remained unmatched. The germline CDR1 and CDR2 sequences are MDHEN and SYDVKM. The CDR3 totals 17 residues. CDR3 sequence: CASRMTQGTGSMGEQFF. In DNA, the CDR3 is TGTGCCAGCAGGATGACTCAGGGGACAGGGTCCATGGGTGAGCAGTTCTTC.

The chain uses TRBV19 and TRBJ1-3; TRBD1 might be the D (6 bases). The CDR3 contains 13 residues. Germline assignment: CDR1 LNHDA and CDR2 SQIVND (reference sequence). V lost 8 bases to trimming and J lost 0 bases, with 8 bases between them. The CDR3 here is CASRQVSGNTIYF. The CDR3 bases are TGTGCCAGTCGACAGGTCTCTGGAAACACCATATATTTT.

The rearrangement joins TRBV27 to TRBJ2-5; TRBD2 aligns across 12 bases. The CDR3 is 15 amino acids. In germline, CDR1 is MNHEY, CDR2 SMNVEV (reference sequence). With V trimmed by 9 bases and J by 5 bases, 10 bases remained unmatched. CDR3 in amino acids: CASSSSGRVWETQYF. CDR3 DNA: TGTGCCAGTTCCTCTAGCGGGAGGGTTTGGGAGACCCAGTACTTC.

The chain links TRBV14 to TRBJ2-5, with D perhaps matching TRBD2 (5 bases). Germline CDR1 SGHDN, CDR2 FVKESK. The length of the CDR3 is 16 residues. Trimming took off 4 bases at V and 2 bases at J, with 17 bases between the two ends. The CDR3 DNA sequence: TGTGCCAGCAGCCCGGAGGCGGTAAACGGACAAGAGACCCAGTACTTC. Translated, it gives CASSPEAVNGQETQYF.

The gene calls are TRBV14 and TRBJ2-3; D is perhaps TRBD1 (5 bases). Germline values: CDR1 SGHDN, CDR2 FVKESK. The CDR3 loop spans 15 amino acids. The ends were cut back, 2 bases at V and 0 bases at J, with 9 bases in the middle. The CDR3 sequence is CASSQLQVSTDTQYF. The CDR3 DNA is TGTGCCAGCAGCCAACTACAGGTCAGCACAGATACGCAGTATTTT.

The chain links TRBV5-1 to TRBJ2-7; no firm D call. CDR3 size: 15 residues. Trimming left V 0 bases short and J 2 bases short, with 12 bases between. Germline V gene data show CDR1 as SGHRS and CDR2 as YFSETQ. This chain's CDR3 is CASSLAGGMAYEQYF. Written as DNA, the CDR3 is TGCGCCAGCAGCTTGGCCGGCGGAATGGCCTACGAGCAGTACTTC.

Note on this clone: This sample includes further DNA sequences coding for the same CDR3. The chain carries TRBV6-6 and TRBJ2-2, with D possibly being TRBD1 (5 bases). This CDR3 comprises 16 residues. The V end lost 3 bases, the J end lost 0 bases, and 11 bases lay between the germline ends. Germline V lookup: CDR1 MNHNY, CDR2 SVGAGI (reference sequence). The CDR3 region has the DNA TGTGCCAGCAGTTATTCGAGGACATCGAACACCGGGGAGCTGTTTTTT. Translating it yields CASSYSRTSNTGELFF.

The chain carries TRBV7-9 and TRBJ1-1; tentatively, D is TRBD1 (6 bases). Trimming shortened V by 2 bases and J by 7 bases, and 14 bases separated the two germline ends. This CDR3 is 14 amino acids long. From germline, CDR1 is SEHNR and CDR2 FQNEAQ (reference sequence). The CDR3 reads CASSLLDSRGEAFF. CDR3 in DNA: TGTGCCAGCAGCTTATTGGACAGCCGAGGTGAAGCTTTCTTT.

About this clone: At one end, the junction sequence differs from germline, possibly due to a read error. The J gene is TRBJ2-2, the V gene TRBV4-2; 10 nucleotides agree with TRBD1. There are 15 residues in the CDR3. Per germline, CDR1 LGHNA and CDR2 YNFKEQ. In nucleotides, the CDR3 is TGTGCCAGCAGCCAGGGGGACAGGGGAACCGAGGAGCTGTTTTTT. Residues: CASSQGDRGTEELFF.

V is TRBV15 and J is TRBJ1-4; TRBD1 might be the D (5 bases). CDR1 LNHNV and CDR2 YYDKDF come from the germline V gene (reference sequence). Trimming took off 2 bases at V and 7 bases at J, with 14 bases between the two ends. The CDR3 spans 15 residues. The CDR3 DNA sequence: TGTGCCACCAGCAGACGCGGGACCCGGGGTGAAAAACTGTTTTTT. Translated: CATSRRGTRGEKLFF.